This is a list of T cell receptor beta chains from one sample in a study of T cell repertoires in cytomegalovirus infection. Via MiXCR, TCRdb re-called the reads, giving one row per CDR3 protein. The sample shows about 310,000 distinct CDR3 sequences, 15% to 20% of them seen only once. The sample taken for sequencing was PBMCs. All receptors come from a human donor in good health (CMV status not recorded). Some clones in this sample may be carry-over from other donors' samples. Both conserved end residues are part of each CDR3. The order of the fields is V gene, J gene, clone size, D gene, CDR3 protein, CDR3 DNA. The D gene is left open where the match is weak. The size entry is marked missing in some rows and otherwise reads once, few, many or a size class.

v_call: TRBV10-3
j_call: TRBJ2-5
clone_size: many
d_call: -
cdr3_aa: CAISENSLSQTQYF
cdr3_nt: TGTGCCATCAGTGAGAACAGTCTTTCACAGACCCAGTACTTC

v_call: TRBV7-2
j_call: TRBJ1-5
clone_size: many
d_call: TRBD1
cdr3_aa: CASSPTGGNNQPQHF
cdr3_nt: TGTGCCAGCAGCCCTACAGGGGGAAACAATCAGCCCCAGCATTTT

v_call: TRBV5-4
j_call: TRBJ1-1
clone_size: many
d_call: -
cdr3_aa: CASSLQVMNTEAFF
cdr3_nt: TGTGCCAGCAGCTTGCAGGTCATGAACACTGAAGCTTTCTTT

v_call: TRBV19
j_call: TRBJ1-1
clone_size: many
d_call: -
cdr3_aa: CASSIDLGLRVRTEAFF
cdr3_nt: TGTGCCAGTAGTATAGATCTCGGTCTACGGGTGCGCACTGAAGCTTTCTTT

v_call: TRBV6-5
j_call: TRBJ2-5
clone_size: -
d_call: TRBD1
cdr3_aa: CASSEFRSRGQQETQYF
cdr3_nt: TGTGCCAGCAGTGAATTTCGTAGTCGGGGACAGCAAGAGACCCAGTACTTC

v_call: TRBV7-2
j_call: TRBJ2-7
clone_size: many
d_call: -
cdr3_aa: CASSFTFGFSYEQYF
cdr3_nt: TGTGCCAGCAGCTTCACCTTTGGTTTTTCCTACGAGCAGTACTTC

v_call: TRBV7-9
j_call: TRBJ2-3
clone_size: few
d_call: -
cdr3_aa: CASSLSIGVTDTQYF
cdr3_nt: TGTGCCAGCAGCTTAAGCATCGGGGTCACAGATACGCAGTATTTT

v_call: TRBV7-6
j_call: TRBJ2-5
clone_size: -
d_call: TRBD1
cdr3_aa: CASSPGQGDQETQYF
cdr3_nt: TGTGCCAGCAGCCCGGGACAGGGGGACCAAGAGACCCAGTACTTC

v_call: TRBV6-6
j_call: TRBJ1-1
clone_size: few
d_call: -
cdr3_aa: CASEGTEAFF
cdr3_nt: TGTGCCAGCGAAGGCACTGAAGCTTTCTTT

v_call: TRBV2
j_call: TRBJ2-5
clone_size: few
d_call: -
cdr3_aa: CASSEAETQYF
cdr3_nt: TGTGCCAGCAGTGAAGCGGAGACCCAGTACTTC

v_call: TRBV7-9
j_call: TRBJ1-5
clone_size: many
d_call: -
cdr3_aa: CASSTTGLNQPQHF
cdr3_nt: TGTGCCAGCAGCACGACAGGACTCAATCAGCCCCAGCATTTT

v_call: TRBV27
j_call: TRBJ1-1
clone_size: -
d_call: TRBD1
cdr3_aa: CASSPRQGYVDTEAFF
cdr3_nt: TGTGCCAGCAGTCCCCGACAGGGCTACGTGGACACTGAAGCTTTCTTT

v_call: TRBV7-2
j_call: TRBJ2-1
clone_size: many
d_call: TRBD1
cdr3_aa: CASSPFPRGRTVGEQFF
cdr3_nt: TGTGCCAGCAGCCCATTCCCCAGGGGGCGGACGGTCGGTGAGCAGTTCTTC

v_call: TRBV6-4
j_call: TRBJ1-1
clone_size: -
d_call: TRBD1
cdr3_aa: CASRSGQGATEAFF
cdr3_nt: TGTGCCAGCAGATCGGGACAGGGGGCAACTGAAGCTTTCTTT

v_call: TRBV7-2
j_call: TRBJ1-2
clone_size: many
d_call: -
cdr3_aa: CASSLAQVGVGYGYTF
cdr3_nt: TGTGCCAGCAGCTTAGCGCAGGTCGGGGTTGGCTATGGCTACACCTTC

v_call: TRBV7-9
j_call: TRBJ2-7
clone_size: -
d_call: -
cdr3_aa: CASSLVSRGALSYEQYF
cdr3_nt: TGTGCCAGCAGCTTAGTGTCTCGGGGGGCCCTTTCCTACGAGCAGTACTTC

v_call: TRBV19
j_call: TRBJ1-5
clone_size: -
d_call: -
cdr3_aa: CASSKQTSNQPQHF
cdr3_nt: TGTGCCAGTAGCAAACAGACTAGCAATCAGCCCCAGCATTTT

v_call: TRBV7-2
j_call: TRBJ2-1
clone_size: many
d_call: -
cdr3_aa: CASSLGWGRTPLSEQFF
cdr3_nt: TGTGCCAGCAGCTTAGGGTGGGGGCGCACCCCTCTGTCGGAGCAGTTCTTC

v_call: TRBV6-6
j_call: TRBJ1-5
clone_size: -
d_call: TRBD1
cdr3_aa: CASRGTGASGQPQHF
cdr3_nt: TGTGCCAGCAGAGGGACAGGAGCATCGGGTCAGCCCCAGCATTTT

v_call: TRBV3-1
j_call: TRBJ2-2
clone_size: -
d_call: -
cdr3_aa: CASSHQTGPRTGELFF
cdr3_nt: TGTGCCAGCAGCCACCAGACAGGTCCACGCACCGGGGAGCTGTTTTTT

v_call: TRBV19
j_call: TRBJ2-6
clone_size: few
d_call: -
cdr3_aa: CASHLTVSGANVLTF
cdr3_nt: TGTGCCAGCCACTTAACAGTCTCTGGGGCCAACGTCCTGACTTTC

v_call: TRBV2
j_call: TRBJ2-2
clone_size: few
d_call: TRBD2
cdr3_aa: CASSEIGLANTGELFF
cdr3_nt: TGTGCCAGCAGTGAAATCGGACTAGCGAACACCGGGGAGCTGTTTTTT

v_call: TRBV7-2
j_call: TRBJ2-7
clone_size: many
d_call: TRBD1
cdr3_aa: CASSPRDSSYEQYF
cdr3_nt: TGTGCCAGCAGCCCCCGGGACAGCTCGTACGAGCAGTACTTC